This TCR beta chain came from a study of shared clonotypes between healthy human individuals. Study-wide results and caveats: Researchers sampled blood only, noting tissue repertoires likely differ.

Note on this clone: The antigen is not known. The sample has other DNA sequences that encode this CDR3 too.

The germline V gene encodes CDR1 SGHRS and CDR2 YFSETQ. V lost 3 bases to trimming and J lost 3 bases, with 6 bases between them. The CDR3 consists of 12 residues. The material for each subset, its genomic DNA, was split evenly across several immunoSEQ plates. Profiling relied on immunoSEQ multiplex PCR, and the TCRdb table lists in-frame clones only, not all of them. The sample comprises millions of clones, just over 90% of which are singletons, and roughly 0.15% rests with the top ten. The genes are TRBV5-1 and TRBJ2-5; perhaps TRBD2 as D (5 bases). Sequenced: naive CD4+ T cells sorted from blood. Sample subset: CD45RA+ positively selected. The TCR comes from a man younger than 35 in good health. CDR3 amino acids: CASSWTEETQYF. In DNA form, the CDR3 reads TGCGCCAGCAGCTGGACTGAAGAGACCCAGTACTTC.